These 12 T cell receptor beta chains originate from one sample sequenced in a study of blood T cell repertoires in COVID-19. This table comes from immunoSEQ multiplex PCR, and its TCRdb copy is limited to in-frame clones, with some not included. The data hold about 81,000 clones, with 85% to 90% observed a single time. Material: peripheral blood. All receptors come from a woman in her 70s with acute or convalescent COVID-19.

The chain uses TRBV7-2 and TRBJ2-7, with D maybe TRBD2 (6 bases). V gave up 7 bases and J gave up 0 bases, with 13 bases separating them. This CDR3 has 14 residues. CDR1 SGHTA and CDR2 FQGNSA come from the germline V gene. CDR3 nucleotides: TGTGCCAGCACCTTGGGGCGGGGCTCCTACGAGCAGTACGTC. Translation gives CASTLGRGSYEQYV.

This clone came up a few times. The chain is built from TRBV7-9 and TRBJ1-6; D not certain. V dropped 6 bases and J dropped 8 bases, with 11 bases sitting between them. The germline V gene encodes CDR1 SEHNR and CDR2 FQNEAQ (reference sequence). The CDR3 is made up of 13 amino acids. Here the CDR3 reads CASSILGDSPLHF. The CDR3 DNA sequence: TGTGCCAGCAGTATACTCGGGGATTCACCCCTCCACTTT.

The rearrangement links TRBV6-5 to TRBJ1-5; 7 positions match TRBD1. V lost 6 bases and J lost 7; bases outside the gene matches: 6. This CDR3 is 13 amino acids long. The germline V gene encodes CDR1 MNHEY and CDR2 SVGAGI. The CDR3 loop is CASRRAGGQPQHF. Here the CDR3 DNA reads TGTGCCAGCAGACGTGCAGGGGGACAGCCCCAGCATTTT.

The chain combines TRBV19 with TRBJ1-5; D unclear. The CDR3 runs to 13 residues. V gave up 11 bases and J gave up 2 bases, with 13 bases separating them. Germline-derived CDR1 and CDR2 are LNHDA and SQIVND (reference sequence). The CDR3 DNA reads TGTGCCGCGGGAGGTTTGGGCAATCAGCCCCAGCATTTT. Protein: CAAGGLGNQPQHF. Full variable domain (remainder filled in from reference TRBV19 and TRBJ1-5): DGGITQSPKYLFRKEGQNVTLSCEQNLNHDAMYWYRQDPGQGLRLIYYSQIVNDFQKGDIAEGYSVSREKKESFPLTVTSAQKNPTAFYLCAAGGLGNQPQHFGDGTRLSIL.

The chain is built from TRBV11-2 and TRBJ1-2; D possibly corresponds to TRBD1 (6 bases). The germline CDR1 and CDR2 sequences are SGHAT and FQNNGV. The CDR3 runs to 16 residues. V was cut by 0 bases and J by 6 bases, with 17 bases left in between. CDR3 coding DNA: TGTGCCAGCAGCTTAGATTGGCAGGGGCCTAAGGATGGCTACACCTTC. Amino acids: CASSLDWQGPKDGYTF.

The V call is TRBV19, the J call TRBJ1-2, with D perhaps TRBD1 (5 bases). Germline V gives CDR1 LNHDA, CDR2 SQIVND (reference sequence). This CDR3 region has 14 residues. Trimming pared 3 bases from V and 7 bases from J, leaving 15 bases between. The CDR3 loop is CASSMTARAFGYTF. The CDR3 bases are TGTGCCAGTAGTATGACTGCCAGGGCCTTTGGCTACACCTTC.

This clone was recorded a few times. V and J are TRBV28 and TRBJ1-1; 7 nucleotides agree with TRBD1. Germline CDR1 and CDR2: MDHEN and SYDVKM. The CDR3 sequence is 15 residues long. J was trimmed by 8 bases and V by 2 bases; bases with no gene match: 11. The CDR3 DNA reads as TGTGCCAGCAGTTTAGGGTCCACAGGGGCCCCCGAAGCTTTCTTT. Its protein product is CASSLGSTGAPEAFF.

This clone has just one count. The CDR3 sequence: CASSPLAGGGTDTQYF. In DNA form, the CDR3 reads TGTGCCAGCAGCCCCCTAGCGGGGGGAGGCACAGATACGCAGTATTTT. The chain has TRBV14 and TRBJ2-3, with 11 bases matching TRBD2. Per germline, CDR1 SGHDN and CDR2 FVKESK. Trimming removed 4 bases from V and 1 base from J; junction bases left unmatched: 4. The CDR3 sequence is 16 residues long.

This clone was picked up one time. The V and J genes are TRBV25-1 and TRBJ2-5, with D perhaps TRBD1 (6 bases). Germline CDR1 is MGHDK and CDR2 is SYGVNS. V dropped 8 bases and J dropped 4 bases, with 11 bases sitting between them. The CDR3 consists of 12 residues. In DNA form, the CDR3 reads TGTGCCAGCTTCTCAGGGGTAGAGACCCAGTACTTC. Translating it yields CASFSGVETQYF.

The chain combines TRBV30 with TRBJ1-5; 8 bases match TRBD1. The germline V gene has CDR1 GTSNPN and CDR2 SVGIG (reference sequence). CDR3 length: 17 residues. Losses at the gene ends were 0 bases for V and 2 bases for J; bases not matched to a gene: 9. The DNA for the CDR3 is TGTGCCTGGAGTGTATCCGACAGGGGATTTCGCAATCAGCCCCAGCATTTT. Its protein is CAWSVSDRGFRNQPQHF. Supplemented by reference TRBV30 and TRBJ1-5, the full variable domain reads SQTIHQWPATLVQPVGSPLSLECTVEGTSNPNLYWYRQAAGRGLQLLFYSVGIGQISSEVPQNLSASRPQDRQFILSSKKLLLSDSGFYLCAWSVSDRGFRNQPQHFGDGTRLSIL.

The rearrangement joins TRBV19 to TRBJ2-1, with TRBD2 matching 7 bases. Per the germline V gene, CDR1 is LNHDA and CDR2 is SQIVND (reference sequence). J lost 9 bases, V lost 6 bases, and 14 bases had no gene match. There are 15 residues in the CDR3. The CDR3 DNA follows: TGTGCCAGTAGCATCAGCGGGACGGGAAAGGTTGAGCAGTTCTTC. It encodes CASSISGTGKVEQFF.

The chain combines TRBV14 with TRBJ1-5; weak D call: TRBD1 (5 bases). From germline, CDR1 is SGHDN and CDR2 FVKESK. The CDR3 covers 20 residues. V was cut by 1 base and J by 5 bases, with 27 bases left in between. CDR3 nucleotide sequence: TGTGCCAGCAGCCAAGTTGGAAGCGGGCCAGTCCCCAGGGAGCATCAGCCCCAGCATTTT. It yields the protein CASSQVGSGPVPREHQPQHF. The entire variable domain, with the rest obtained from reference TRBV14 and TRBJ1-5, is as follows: EAGVTQFPSHSVIEKGQTVTLRCDPISGHDNLYWYRRVMGKEIKFLLHFVKESKQDESGMPNNRFLAERTGGTYSTLKVQPAELEDSGVYFCASSQVGSGPVPREHQPQHFGDGTRLSIL.